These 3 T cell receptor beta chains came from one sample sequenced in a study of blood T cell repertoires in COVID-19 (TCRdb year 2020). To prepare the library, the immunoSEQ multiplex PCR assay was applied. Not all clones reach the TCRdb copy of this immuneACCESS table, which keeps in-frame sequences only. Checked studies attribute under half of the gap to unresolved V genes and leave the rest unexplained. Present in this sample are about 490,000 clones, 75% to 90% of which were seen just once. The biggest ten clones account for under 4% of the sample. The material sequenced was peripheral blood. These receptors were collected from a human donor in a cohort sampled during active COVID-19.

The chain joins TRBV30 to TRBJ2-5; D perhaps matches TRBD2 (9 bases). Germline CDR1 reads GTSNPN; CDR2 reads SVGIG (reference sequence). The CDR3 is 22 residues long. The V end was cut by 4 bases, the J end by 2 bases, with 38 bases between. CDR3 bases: TGTGCCTGGACTTCCCGGACAGGGTGGTTCGGCGGGAGGGCCCAGAGTCAAGAGACCCAGTACTTC. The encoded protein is CAWTSRTGWFGGRAQSQETQYF. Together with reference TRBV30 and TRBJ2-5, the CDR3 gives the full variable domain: SQTIHQWPATLVQPVGSPLSLECTVEGTSNPNLYWYRQAAGRGLQLLFYSVGIGQISSEVPQNLSASRPQDRQFILSSKKLLLSDSGFYLCAWTSRTGWFGGRAQSQETQYFGPGTRLLVL.

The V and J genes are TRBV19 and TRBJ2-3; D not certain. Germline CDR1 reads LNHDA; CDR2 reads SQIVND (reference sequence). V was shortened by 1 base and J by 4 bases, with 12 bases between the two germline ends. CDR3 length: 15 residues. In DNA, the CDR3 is TGTGCCAGTAGTATAGGCGGAGTTGCGGCAGATACGCAGTATTTT. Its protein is CASSIGGVAADTQYF. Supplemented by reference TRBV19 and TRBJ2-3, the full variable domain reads DGGITQSPKYLFRKEGQNVTLSCEQNLNHDAMYWYRQDPGQGLRLIYYSQIVNDFQKGDIAEGYSVSREKKESFPLTVTSAQKNPTAFYLCASSIGGVAADTQYFGPGTRLTVL.

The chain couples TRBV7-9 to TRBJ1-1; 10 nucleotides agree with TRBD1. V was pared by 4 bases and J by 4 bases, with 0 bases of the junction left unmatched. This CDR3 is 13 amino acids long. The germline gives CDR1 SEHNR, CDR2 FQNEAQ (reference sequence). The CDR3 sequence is CASSWDRGTEAFF. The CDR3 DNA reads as TGTGCCAGCAGCTGGGACAGGGGCACTGAAGCTTTCTTT.